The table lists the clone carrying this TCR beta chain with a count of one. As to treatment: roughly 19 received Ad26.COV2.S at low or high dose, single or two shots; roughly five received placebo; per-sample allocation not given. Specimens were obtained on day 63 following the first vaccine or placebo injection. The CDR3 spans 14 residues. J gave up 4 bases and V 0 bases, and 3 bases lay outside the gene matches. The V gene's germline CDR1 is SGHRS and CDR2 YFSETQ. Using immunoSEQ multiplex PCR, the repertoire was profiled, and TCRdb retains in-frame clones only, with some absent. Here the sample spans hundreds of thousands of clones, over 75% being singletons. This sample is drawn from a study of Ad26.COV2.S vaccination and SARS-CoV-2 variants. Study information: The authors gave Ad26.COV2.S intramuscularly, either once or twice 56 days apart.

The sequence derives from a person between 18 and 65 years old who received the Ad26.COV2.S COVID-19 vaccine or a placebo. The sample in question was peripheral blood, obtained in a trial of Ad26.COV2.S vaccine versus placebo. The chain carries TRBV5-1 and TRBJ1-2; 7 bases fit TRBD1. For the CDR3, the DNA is TGCGCCAGCAGCTTGGACAGGGGCGCCTATGGCTACACCTTC. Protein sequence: CASSLDRGAYGYTF.